Listed below are T cell receptor beta chains from one sample, sequenced in a study of CD4 T cell repertoires in COVID-19. Repertoires were generated with immunoSEQ multiplex PCR, while TCRdb's copy carries only in-frame clones and drops some. This table has approximately 22,000 clones, around 87% appearing once. This specimen consisted of central memory CD4+ T cells from blood, obtained before the COVID-19 pandemic. The receptors were gathered from a human donor who had COVID-19. The CDR3 runs from the conserved cysteine through the conserved F or W. A D gene is named only where the DNA matches it firmly. Clone sizes are given selectively: once, few, many, or a class where the clone is expanded.

>.|.|TRBJ2-5|TRBV7-2
TGTGCCAGCAGCTTAACAGTTTTAGGGGTGGTGGAGACCCAGTACTTC
CASSLTVLGVVETQYF
>.|TRBD1|TRBJ2-7|TRBV5-1
TGCGCCAGCAGCTCCGGGACAGGAGACTACGAGCAGTACTTC
CASSSGTGDYEQYF
>.|.|TRBJ1-2|TRBV7-8
TGTGCCAGCAGCTTAGATCGGGGGGAAGGCTACACCTTC
CASSLDRGEGYTF
>.|TRBD1|TRBJ2-1|TRBV27
TGTGCCAGCAGTTTACGCCCGGGACAGAGAAACGATGAGCAGTTCTTC
CASSLRPGQRNDEQFF
>.|.|TRBJ2-2|TRBV13
TGTGCCAGCAGCTTAGTTCCGTTCGACCGGGTAAACACCGGGGAGCTGTTTTTT
CASSLVPFDRVNTGELFF
>.|.|TRBJ1-1|TRBV2
TGTGCCAGCAGTGGCGGACTTGAAGCTTTCTTT
CASSGGLEAFF
>once|TRBD1|TRBJ1-1|TRBV6-1
TGTGCCAGCAGGCGGGACAGGGAGGCTGAAGCTTTCTTT
CASRRDREAEAFF
>.|.|TRBJ1-2|TRBV25-1
TGTGCCAGCAGTCCCGCGTCCGGAGCCTATGGCTACACCTTC
CASSPASGAYGYTF
>few|.|TRBJ1-2|TRBV2
TGTGCCAGCAAGGTGGAAAGGGAGATCTATGGCTACACCTTC
CASKVEREIYGYTF
>once|.|TRBJ1-2|TRBV7-9
TGTGCCAGCAGCTTAGACGGAGTCTATGGCTACACCTTC
CASSLDGVYGYTF
>.|.|TRBJ1-1|TRBV30
TGTGCCTGGCAGGGTACAGGACTGAACACTGAAGCTTTCTTT
CAWQGTGLNTEAFF
>.|TRBD1|TRBJ1-1|TRBV19
TGTGCCAGTAGTTCCTATGACAGGGTCCGGAACACTGAAGCTTTCTTT
CASSSYDRVRNTEAFF
>.|TRBD2|TRBJ2-1|TRBV7-2
TGTGCCAGCAGCTTAGGTTCGGGGGGGCGGAGCAATGAGCAGTTCTTC
CASSLGSGGRSNEQFF
>.|TRBD1|TRBJ2-7|TRBV10-3
TGTGCCATAGCCGGGACAGGGAACTCCTACGAGCAGTACTTC
CAIAGTGNSYEQYF
>.|.|TRBJ2-5|TRBV19
TGTGCCAGTAGTCAGAACCACCAAGAGACCCAGTACTTC
CASSQNHQETQYF
>.|.|TRBJ1-2|TRBV28
TGTGCCAGCAGATCAGCCGGGACAAGCTATGGCTACACCTTC
CASRSAGTSYGYTF
>.|TRBD1|TRBJ1-6|TRBV5-5
TGTGCCAGCAGCCCCGCGGGACAGGTACCCCTCCACTTT
CASSPAGQVPLHF
>.|TRBD1|TRBJ2-7|TRBV6-5
TGTGCCAGCAGTTACGGCGGGACAGGGGGCCGCGAGCAGTACTTC
CASSYGGTGGREQYF
>.|.|TRBJ1-1|TRBV9
TGTGCCAGCAGCGTAGAAGGGGCTCTCACTGAAGCTTTCTTT
CASSVEGALTEAFF
>.|TRBD1|TRBJ1-1|TRBV5-1
TGCGCCAGCAGCTTGACCACCGGGACAGGTTCAGCTTTCTTT
CASSLTTGTGSAFF
>.|TRBD1|TRBJ2-7|TRBV10-1
TGCGCCAGCAGTGAGTTGGTTGGGACAGGGGGCATTTCCAGCTACGAGCAGTACTTC
CASSELVGTGGISSYEQYF
>.|TRBD2|TRBJ2-7|TRBV7-9
TGTGCCAGCAGCAGCCCCCGGGGACTAGCGGACTACGAGCAGTACTTC
CASSSPRGLADYEQYF
>.|TRBD1|TRBJ2-3|TRBV4-1
TGCGCCAGCAGCCAAATAACCACAGGGGGCATAGGGACAGATACGCAGTATTTT
CASSQITTGGIGTDTQYF
>.|.|TRBJ2-1|TRBV6-5
TGTGCCAGCAGTCCGGCGGGTTATCATGAGCAGTTCTTC
CASSPAGYHEQFF
>.|.|TRBJ2-3|TRBV5-8
TGTGCCAGCAGCTTGGCCAAACAGAACACAGATACGCAGTATTTT
CASSLAKQNTDTQYF
>.|.|TRBJ1-3|TRBV2
TGTGCCAGCAGTGAAGTACGGACGGGGGGAAACACCATATATTTT
CASSEVRTGGNTIYF
>.|TRBD2|TRBJ2-3|TRBV11-2
TGTGCCAGCAGCTTAGGGGTTTCGGGGGGGGGATATAGCACAGATACGCAGTATTTT
CASSLGVSGGGYSTDTQYF
>.|.|TRBJ1-1|TRBV6-1
TGTGCCAGCGGCCAATTCAACACTGAAGCTTTCTTT
CASGQFNTEAFF
>.|.|TRBJ1-2|TRBV2
TGTGCCAGCAGTGAAAGACAGTCCTCGGGCTACACCTTC
CASSERQSSGYTF
>.|.|TRBJ1-1|TRBV11-2
TGTGCCAGCAGCTTACGCGTGAACACTGAAGCTTTCTTT
CASSLRVNTEAFF
>.|.|TRBJ1-2|TRBV19
TGTGCCACCCATGCGGAGGGTTTCTATGGCTACACCTTC
CATHAEGFYGYTF
>.|.|TRBJ2-1|TRBV7-2
TGTGCCAGCAGGGCTAGGGGGGGTGCGGATCATGAGCAGTTCTTC
CASRARGGADHEQFF
>once|.|TRBJ1-1|TRBV30
TGTGCCTGGAGTGCACCACGATCGCACGGACAGGAAGCTTTCTTT
CAWSAPRSHGQEAFF
>.|.|TRBJ2-5|TRBV9
TGTGCCAGCAGCGTAGCTGGATTAAGCGGCCAAGAGACCCAGTACTTC
CASSVAGLSGQETQYF
>.|.|TRBJ1-2|TRBV6-5
TGTGCCAGCAGGTCCACAGGGAGTGGAGGCTACACCTTC
CASRSTGSGGYTF
>.|TRBD1|TRBJ1-1|TRBV10-2
TGCGCCAGCAGCGGAACCGGACAGGGGGGGAGAGCTTTCTTT
CASSGTGQGGRAFF
>.|.|TRBJ2-2|TRBV2
TGTGCCAGCAATACATTGTCCACCGGGGAGCTGTTTTTT
CASNTLSTGELFF
>.|.|TRBJ2-3|TRBV7-9
TGTGCCAGCAGCTTAGGTGGGCTAGCCTTCCGGGCAGATACGCAGTATTTT
CASSLGGLAFRADTQYF
>.|.|TRBJ2-7|TRBV9
TGTGCCAGCAGCCCCGAGGGCAGGGGCTACGAGCAGTACTTC
CASSPEGRGYEQYF
>.|.|TRBJ2-5|TRBV7-8
TGTGCCAGCAGCTCCAGGCCCGCGGAGACCCAGTACTTC
CASSSRPAETQYF
>.|TRBD1|TRBJ2-2|TRBV4-2
TGTGCCAGCAGTCGGGGGCCGGACAGGGCCGGGGAGCTGTTTTTT
CASSRGPDRAGELFF
>once|TRBD1|TRBJ1-2|TRBV7-2
TGTGCCAGCAGCCAAGACAGGGAGGTCCTGGGAGGCTACACCTTC
CASSQDREVLGGYTF
>.|.|TRBJ1-1|TRBV6-6
TGTGCCAGCAGCCCGAACTTATTCCAGAACACTGAAGCTTTCTTT
CASSPNLFQNTEAFF
>.|TRBD1|TRBJ1-1|TRBV5-1
TGCGCCAGCAGCTTGGGGACAGGGGGCAGTTTCACTGAAGCTTTCTTT
CASSLGTGGSFTEAFF
>.|.|TRBJ2-7|TRBV7-9
TGTGCCAGCAGCTTAGGGTTCTCGCGGCCCTACGAGCAGTACTTC
CASSLGFSRPYEQYF
>.|.|TRBJ2-7|TRBV19
TGTGCCAGTAGTTCTACTAGGTACGAGCAGTACTTC
CASSSTRYEQYF
>.|TRBD2|TRBJ2-1|TRBV5-1
TGCGCCAGCTCTAGGGCTAGCGGGAGAGATGAGCAGTTCTTC
CASSRASGRDEQFF
>.|.|TRBJ2-7|TRBV11-2
TGTGCCAGCAGCAGGGGGGGGCCGTACGAGCAGTACTTC
CASSRGGPYEQYF
>.|TRBD1|TRBJ2-3|TRBV5-8
TGTGCCAGCAGTCGGGGACAGGGACTTAGCACAGATACGCAGTATTTT
CASSRGQGLSTDTQYF
>.|.|TRBJ1-1|TRBV10-3
TGTGCCATCAGTGAGTCAGAGGTTCACACTGAAGCTTTCTTT
CAISESEVHTEAFF
>.|.|TRBJ2-3|TRBV4-2
TGTGCCAGCAGCCAAGGTTCAGGGGATACGCAGTATTTT
CASSQGSGDTQYF
>.|.|TRBJ1-1|TRBV14
TGTGCCAGCAGCCAAGGAGGGAAAGCTGAAGCTTTCTTT
CASSQGGKAEAFF
>.|.|TRBJ2-4|TRBV7-9
TGTGCCAGCAGCTTAAGGGACAACGGCGCCAAAAACATTCAGTACTTC
CASSLRDNGAKNIQYF
>.|TRBD1|TRBJ1-3|TRBV6-5
TGTGCCAGCAGTTACCGGACAGGGGCAGGAAACACCATATATTTT
CASSYRTGAGNTIYF
>.|.|TRBJ2-5|TRBV6-5
TGTGCCAGCAGCACAAGCGGGCGGAAGACCCAGTACTTC
CASSTSGRKTQYF
>.|TRBD1|TRBJ1-1|TRBV5-1
TGCGCCAGCAGCTCAACGGGCCAGGGGGTTGTGAACACTGAAGCTTTCTTT
CASSSTGQGVVNTEAFF
>.|TRBD1|TRBJ2-2|TRBV7-2
TGTGCCAGCAGGAGGTTGACAGGGACCGGGGAGCTGTTTTTT
CASRRLTGTGELFF
>once|.|TRBJ2-7|TRBV19
TGTGCCAGTAGTGGGCAGCCCTCCTACGAGCAGTACTTC
CASSGQPSYEQYF
>.|.|TRBJ2-7|TRBV5-1
TGCGCCAGCAGCTTGGTCGGCAGGGGCTACGAGCAGTACTTC
CASSLVGRGYEQYF
>.|.|TRBJ1-5|TRBV18
TGTGCCAGCTCCTTGGGGGGGATCAATCAGCCCCAGCATTTT
CASSLGGINQPQHF